These 27 T cell receptor beta chains share one sample of origin, sequenced in a study of T cell repertoires in cytomegalovirus infection. MiXCR was run by TCRdb on the reads, yielding one entry per CDR3 protein. The sample holds about 890,000 distinct CDR3 sequences; less than 35% are singletons and the top ten take 11% to 15%. These TCRs' antigens remain unknown. The source was cultured CD8+ T cells from PBMCs, collected from culture after CMV antigen stimulation. These receptors all stem from a human donor in good health (CMV status not recorded). Some clones in this sample may be carry-over from other donors' samples.

The V call is TRBV5-1, the J call TRBJ1-1; D not certain. The CDR3 totals 14 residues. V was trimmed by 0 bases and J by 1 base, leaving 7 bases between them. Germline loops: CDR1 SGHRS, CDR2 YFSETQ. Here the CDR3 reads CASSLDLGNTEAFF. The CDR3 region has the DNA TGCGCCAGCAGCTTGGACCTAGGGAACACTGAAGCTTTCTTT.

With respect to this clonotype: Given a much more abundant clone one base away, this may be a read error. The chain links TRBV7-8 to TRBJ2-3; D may be TRBD1 (6 bases). CDR3 length: 14 amino acids. Germline values: CDR1 SGHVS, CDR2 FQNEAQ. The CDR3 protein is CANSLTSGADTQYF. The CDR3 bases are TGTGCCAACAGCTTAACCTCAGGGGCAGATACGCAGTATTTT.

The chain recombines TRBV12-3 or TRBV12-4 with TRBJ2-6, with D tentatively TRBD1 or TRBD2 (5 bases each). Trimming cost V 3 bases and J 2 bases, with 11 bases left between them. CDR3 length: 16 residues. CDR3 sequence reads: CASSFAGSPGANVLTF. As DNA, the CDR3 is TGTGCCAGCAGTTTTGCAGGGAGCCCTGGGGCCAACGTCCTGACTTTC.

This clonotype was counted only a few times. The rearrangement joins TRBV7-9 to TRBJ2-7; TRBD1 is a possible D gene (6 bases). This CDR3 is built from 12 residues. Germline V gene lookup returns CDR1 SEHNR and CDR2 FQNEAQ (reference sequence). V lost 5 bases, J lost 2 bases, and 7 bases lay in between. CDR3: CASSGTPYEQYF. The CDR3 DNA sequence: TGTGCCAGCAGCGGGACACCCTACGAGCAGTACTTC.

The rearrangement joins TRBV6-6 to TRBJ2-2, with TRBD2 matching over 11 bases. Per germline, CDR1 MNHNY and CDR2 SVGAGI (reference sequence). The CDR3 consists of 18 residues. Losses at the gene ends were 0 bases for V and 7 bases for J; bases not matched to a gene: 10. The chain's CDR3 is CASSYSGASGGPGGELFF. DNA for the CDR3: TGTGCCAGCAGTTACTCCGGGGCTAGCGGGGGGCCTGGCGGGGAGCTGTTTTTT.

This clonotype appeared a few times. CDR3 region: CASRGSTYGYTF. DNA of the CDR3: TGTGCCAGCAGGGGGAGTACCTATGGCTACACCTTC. This sequence joins TRBV2 and TRBJ1-2; D gene uncertain. The CDR3 runs 12 residues. V was pared by 6 bases and J by 4 bases, with 9 bases between. Per the germline V gene, CDR1 is SNHLY and CDR2 is FYNNEI.

The chain has TRBV19 and TRBJ1-1; D not resolved. CDR1 LNHDA and CDR2 SQIVND come from the germline V gene (reference sequence). The CDR3 sequence is 14 residues long. The V end lost 3 bases, the J end lost 3 bases, and 11 bases lay between the germline ends. The CDR3 nucleotides are TGTGCCAGTAGTATCATGAACATACACACTGAAGCTTTCTTT. As protein: CASSIMNIHTEAFF. Based on the CDR3 plus reference TRBV19 and TRBJ1-1, the full variable domain is DGGITQSPKYLFRKEGQNVTLSCEQNLNHDAMYWYRQDPGQGLRLIYYSQIVNDFQKGDIAEGYSVSREKKESFPLTVTSAQKNPTAFYLCASSIMNIHTEAFFGQGTRLTVV.

The genes are TRBV12-3 or TRBV12-4 and TRBJ1-4; no definite D call. V gave up 3 bases and J gave up 4 bases, with 15 bases separating them. The CDR3 runs to 16 residues. DNA of the CDR3: TGTGCCAGCAGTTTTTGGGTGGCAGATGATAATGAAAAACTGTTTTTT. This codes for CASSFWVADDNEKLFF.

This sequence joins TRBV12-5 and TRBJ2-5; D is unresolved. The CDR3 extends over 11 amino acids. Between the trimmed V and J ends, which lost 5 bases and 6 bases, there was a span of 7 bases. The germline CDR1 and CDR2 sequences are LGHNT and FRNRAP. In DNA, the CDR3 is TGTGCTAGTGGTCCCTCTAAGACCCAGTACTTC. It encodes CASGPSKTQYF.

The CDR3 region is CASSISGAEQYF. The DNA for the CDR3 is TGTGCCAGTAGTATTTCGGGAGCCGAGCAGTACTTC. The V and J genes are TRBV19 and TRBJ2-7, with D perhaps matching TRBD2 (6 bases). V was trimmed by 3 bases and J by 6 bases, leaving 9 bases between them. Germline lookup yields CDR1 LNHDA and CDR2 SQIVND (reference sequence). The CDR3 runs 12 residues.

In its sample, this clonotype was seen a few times. V gene TRBV4-3 combines with J gene TRBJ1-4, with TRBD1 matching 8 bases. Losses at the gene ends were 8 bases for V and 5 bases for J; bases not matched to a gene: 10. Germline loops: CDR1 LGHNA, CDR2 YSLEER. The CDR3 length is 15 residues. CDR3 region: CASAPRGLLNEKLFF. In DNA form, the CDR3 reads TGCGCCAGCGCCCCCAGGGGGCTATTAAATGAAAAACTGTTTTTT.

This clonotype was seen more than once but under ten times. The chain carries TRBV12-3 or TRBV12-4 and TRBJ2-7, with D perhaps given as TRBD1 or TRBD2 (5 bases each). V gave up 6 bases and J gave up 0 bases, with 12 bases separating them. The CDR3 spans 14 residues. CDR3 sequence (DNA): TGTGCCAGCAGCCCGAGGGGCTACTCCTACGAGCAGTACTTC. Encoded protein: CASSPRGYSYEQYF.

The J gene is TRBJ1-5, the V gene TRBV12-3 or TRBV12-4, with no clear D. V lost 6 bases and J lost 3, with 9 bases in between. The CDR3 consists of 13 residues. CDR3 nucleotide sequence: TGTGCCAGCAGAGACACCCCCAATCAGCCCCAGCATTTT. As protein: CASRDTPNQPQHF.

The chain recombines TRBV7-4 with TRBJ2-7; 11 bases match TRBD2. The germline CDR1 and CDR2 sequences are SGHVT and SQSDAQ. Trimming took 5 bases from V and 3 from J; bases not matched to a gene: 6. CDR3 length equals 15 residues. CDR3 DNA sequence: TGTGCCAGCAGCCCAGGACTAGCGGGTTACTACGAGCAGTACTTC. Encoded protein: CASSPGLAGYYEQYF.

The sample holds a few counts of this clonotype. V gene TRBV6-6 combines with J gene TRBJ1-1; no clear D gene. V was trimmed by 5 bases and J by 1 base, leaving 11 bases between them. Per germline, CDR1 MNHNY and CDR2 SVGAGI (reference sequence). The CDR3 sequence is 14 residues long. Here the CDR3 reads CASSDATRNTEAFF. CDR3 in DNA: TGTGCCAGCAGTGACGCCACGAGGAACACTGAAGCTTTCTTT.

This clonotype showed up many times. This rearrangement joins TRBV7-9 to TRBJ2-7; 10 bases are shared with TRBD2. Germline CDR1 reads SEHNR; CDR2 reads FQNEAQ (reference sequence). After removal of 4 bases from V and 3 bases from J, the junction contained 6 bases not matched to a gene. The CDR3 covers 15 residues. The CDR3 nucleotides are TGTGCCAGCAGCTCCCAAGGACTAGCGGACTACGAGCAGTACTTC. Translation: CASSSQGLADYEQYF.

This clonotype was recorded many times. The rearrangement links TRBV12-5 to TRBJ1-1; D might be TRBD1 (5 bases). CDR1 and CDR2 from the germline V gene are LGHNT and FRNRAP. Between the trimmed V and J ends, which lost 1 base and 1 base, there was a span of 13 bases. The CDR3 spans 16 residues. The CDR3 loop reads CASGLGQGVWNTEAFF. The CDR3 bases are TGTGCTAGTGGTTTGGGGCAGGGAGTATGGAACACTGAAGCTTTCTTT.

The chain combines TRBV7-3 with TRBJ2-5; 9 bases are shared with TRBD2. CDR1 is SGHTA, CDR2 FQGTGA, per germline. V was clipped by 0 bases and J by 5 bases; unmatched bases: 4. There are 15 residues in the CDR3. The chain's CDR3 is CASSLTCGGAETQYF. In nucleotides, the CDR3 is TGTGCCAGCAGCTTAACCTGCGGGGGGGCGGAGACCCAGTACTTC.

The rearrangement uses TRBV5-5 and TRBJ2-1; D might be TRBD1 (5 bases). The germline CDR1 and CDR2 sequences are SGHKS and YYEKEE (reference sequence). The CDR3 sequence is 13 residues long. The ends were cut back, 0 bases at V and 7 bases at J, with 8 bases in the middle. CDR3 DNA: TGTGCCAGCAGCTTGGTAACAGGTAATGAGCAGTTCTTC. This sequence encodes CASSLVTGNEQFF.

Turning to this clonotype: The conserved phenylalanine or tryptophan is not found at the CDR3 terminus, so this likely reflects a read error. The genes are TRBV24-1 and TRBJ2-3, with D unclear. This CDR3 is 14 amino acids long. Germline CDR1 and CDR2: KGHDR and SFDVKD. Trimming removed 7 bases at V and 0 bases at J, with 10 bases between. The CDR3 is CATRDGPSTDTQYS. DNA of the CDR3: TGTGCCACCAGGGACGGGCCTAGCACAGATACGCAGTATTCT.

For this clonotype: Germline is not matched at one junction end, which may reflect a read error. The V and J genes are TRBV7-3 and TRBJ1-3, with D possibly matching TRBD1 (5 bases). CDR3 size: 17 residues. The germline gives CDR1 SGHTA, CDR2 FQGTGA. The CDR3 bases are TGTACCAGCAGCGTCTCGACAGTTTCAAGCTCTGGAAACACCATATATTTT. It encodes CTSSVSTVSSSGNTIYF.

This rearrangement joins TRBV27 to TRBJ1-4, with 7 bases that match TRBD1. This CDR3 has 15 residues. The germline CDR1 and CDR2 sequences are MNHEY and SMNVEV (reference sequence). V gave up 6 bases and J gave up 6 bases; unmatched junction bases: 10. The CDR3 loop reads CASRSQTGSHEKLFF. The CDR3 coding sequence is TGTGCCAGCAGATCCCAGACAGGGTCTCATGAAAAACTGTTTTTT.

The genes are TRBV18 and TRBJ2-3; D remains unclear. The CDR3 sequence is 13 residues long. From germline, CDR1 is KGHSH and CDR2 LQKENI. The ends were cut back, 3 bases at V and 4 bases at J, with 8 bases in the middle. Here the CDR3 reads CASSPRRPDTQYF. Written as DNA, the CDR3 is TGTGCCAGCTCACCCCGGAGACCAGATACGCAGTATTTT.

A few counts support this clonotype. The CDR3 DNA reads TGTGCCAGCAGCTTAGGCGGGGCGGGACCCCTTTTTGCTGAAGCTTTCTTT. Translation: CASSLGGAGPLFAEAFF. The chain uses TRBV7-9 and TRBJ1-1; TRBD1 might be the D (5 bases). Germline lookup yields CDR1 SEHNR and CDR2 FQNEAQ (reference sequence). V lost 1 base to trimming and J lost 6 bases, with 21 bases between them. This CDR3 is 17 amino acids long.

Comment on this clonotype: The junction differs from germline at one of its ends, possibly a read error. This chain connects TRBV27 to TRBJ2-3; 8 bases match TRBD2. This CDR3 comprises 15 residues. Germline assignment: CDR1 MNHEY and CDR2 SMNVEV (reference sequence). CDR3 amino acids: CANSSAAGGTDTQYF. The CDR3 region has the DNA TGTGCCAACAGTTCCGCAGCGGGGGGCACAGATACGCAGTATTTT.

This chain uses TRBV28 with TRBJ2-3; 7 bases line up with TRBD1. This CDR3 comprises 17 residues. V was pared by 2 bases and J by 2 bases, with 10 bases of the junction left unmatched. The germline gives CDR1 MDHEN, CDR2 SYDVKM. The chain's CDR3 is CASSLLWDSGTTDTQYF. DNA for the CDR3: TGTGCCAGCAGTTTACTCTGGGACAGTGGAACCACAGATACGCAGTATTTT.

This clonotype was counted a few times. The chain employs TRBV7-3 and TRBJ2-2, with D possibly TRBD1 on 5 matching bases. Germline values: CDR1 SGHTA, CDR2 FQGTGA. V lost 1 base and J 1 base, leaving 7 bases between the germline ends. The CDR3 extends over 15 amino acids. The DNA for the CDR3 is TGTGCCAGCAGCTTAAAAGACAGGAACACCGGGGAGCTGTTTTTT. It encodes CASSLKDRNTGELFF. Full variable domain (rest looked up from reference TRBV7-3 and TRBJ2-2): GAGVSQTPSNKVTEKGKYVELRCDPISGHTALYWYRQSLGQGPEFLIYFQGTGAADDSGLPNDRFFAVRPEGSVSTLKIQRTERGDSAVYLCASSLKDRNTGELFFGEGSRLTVL.